Included here is one T cell receptor beta chain sequence, with context. The CDR3 consists of 14 residues. The germline gives CDR1 PRHDT, CDR2 FYEKMQ (reference sequence). The V gene end was trimmed by 5 bases and the J gene end by 5 bases; junction bases not matched to a gene: 8. The source of the sample is a study of shared clonotypes between healthy human individuals. The unsorted PBMC sample used ten immunoSEQ deep assay plates. The protocol was immunoSEQ multiplex PCR, while the TCRdb copy is restricted to in-frame clones and leaves out a portion. This table holds about 450,000 clones, around 80% found once. The donor cohort consisted entirely of Caucasian adults residing in Nashville, Tennessee.

V and J are TRBV13 and TRBJ1-1; 7 bases align to TRBD1. The specimen was PBMCs. The TCR sequence derives from a woman in her forties in good health. Some clones in this sample may be carry-over from other donors' samples. CDR3 region: CASSPHRQGTEAFF. DNA of the CDR3: TGTGCCAGCAGCCCCCATCGACAGGGTACTGAAGCTTTCTTT.